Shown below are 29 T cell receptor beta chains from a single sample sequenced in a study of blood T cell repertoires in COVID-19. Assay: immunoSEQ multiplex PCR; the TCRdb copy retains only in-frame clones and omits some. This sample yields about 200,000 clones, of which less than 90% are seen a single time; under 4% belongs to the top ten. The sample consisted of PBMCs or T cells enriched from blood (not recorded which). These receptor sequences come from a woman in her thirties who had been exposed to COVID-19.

CDR3 nucleotide sequence: TGTGCCAGCAGTGAACCCTCTTTGAGTGCAACTAATGAAAAACTGTTTTTT. Translating gives CASSEPSLSATNEKLFF. The V gene is TRBV25-1, the J gene TRBJ1-4; no definite D call. V was cut by 2 bases and J by 0 bases, with 13 bases left in between. Per the germline V gene, CDR1 is MGHDK and CDR2 is SYGVNS. The CDR3 loop spans 17 amino acids.

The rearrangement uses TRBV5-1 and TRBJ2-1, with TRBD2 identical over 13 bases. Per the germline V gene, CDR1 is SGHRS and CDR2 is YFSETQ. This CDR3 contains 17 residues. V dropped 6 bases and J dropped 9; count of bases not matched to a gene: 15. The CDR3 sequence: CASTSTRTSGGVPEQFF. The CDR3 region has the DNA TGCGCCAGCACCTCCACTAGGACTAGCGGGGGTGTGCCTGAGCAGTTCTTC.

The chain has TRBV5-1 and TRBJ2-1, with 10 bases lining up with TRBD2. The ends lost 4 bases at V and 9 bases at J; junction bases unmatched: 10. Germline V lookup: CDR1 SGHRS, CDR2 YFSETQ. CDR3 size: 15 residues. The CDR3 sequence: CASSPPGLAFREQFF. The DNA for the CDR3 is TGCGCCAGCAGCCCCCCGGGACTAGCGTTTCGTGAGCAGTTCTTC.

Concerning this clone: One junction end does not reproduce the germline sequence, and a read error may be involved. CDR3 sequence reads: CASSFGGQGYEQYF. In nucleotides, the CDR3 is TGTGCTAGCAGCTTCGGGGGACAGGGTTACGAGCAGTACTTC. The V gene is TRBV7-7, the J gene TRBJ2-7; TRBD1 matches 9 bases. Germline V gene data show CDR1 as SSHAT and CDR2 as FNYEAQ (reference sequence). The CDR3 loop spans 14 amino acids.

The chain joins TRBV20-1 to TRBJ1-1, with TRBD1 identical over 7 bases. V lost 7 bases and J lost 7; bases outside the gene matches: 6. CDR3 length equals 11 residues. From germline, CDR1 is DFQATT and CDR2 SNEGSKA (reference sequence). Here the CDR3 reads CSVPWTGEAFF. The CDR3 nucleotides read TGCAGTGTCCCATGGACAGGTGAAGCTTTCTTT.

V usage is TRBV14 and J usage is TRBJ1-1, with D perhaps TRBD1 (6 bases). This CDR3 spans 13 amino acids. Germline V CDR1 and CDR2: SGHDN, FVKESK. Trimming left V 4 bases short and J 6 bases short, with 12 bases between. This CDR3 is CASSPGARAEAFF. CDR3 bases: TGTGCCAGCAGCCCAGGGGCCAGGGCTGAAGCTTTCTTT.

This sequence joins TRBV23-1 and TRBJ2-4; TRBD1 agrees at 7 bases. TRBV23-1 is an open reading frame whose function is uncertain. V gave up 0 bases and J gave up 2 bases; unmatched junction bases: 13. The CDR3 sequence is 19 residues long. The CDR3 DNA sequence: TGCGCCAGCAGTCAATCAAAGGGGGCCGGTTTGAATCCCAAAAACATTCAGTACTTC. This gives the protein CASSQSKGAGLNPKNIQYF.

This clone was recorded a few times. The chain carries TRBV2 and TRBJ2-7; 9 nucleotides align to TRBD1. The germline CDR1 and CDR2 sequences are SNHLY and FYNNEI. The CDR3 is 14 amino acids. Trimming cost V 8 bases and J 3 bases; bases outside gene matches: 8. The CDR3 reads CASGRDRAYYEQYF. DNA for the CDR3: TGTGCCAGCGGCCGGGACAGGGCCTACTACGAGCAGTACTTC. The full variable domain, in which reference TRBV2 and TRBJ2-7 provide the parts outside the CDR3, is EPEVTQTPSHQVTQMGQEVILRCVPISNHLYFYWYRQILGQKVEFLVSFYNNEISEKSEIFDDQFSVERPDGSNFTLKIRSTKLEDSAMYFCASGRDRAYYEQYFGPGTRLTVT.

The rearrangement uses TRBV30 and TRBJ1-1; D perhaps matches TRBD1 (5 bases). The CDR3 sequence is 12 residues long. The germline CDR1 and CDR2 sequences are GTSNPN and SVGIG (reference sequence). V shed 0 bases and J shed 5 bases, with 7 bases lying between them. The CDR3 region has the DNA TGTGCCTGGAGTGTACAGGATACTGAAGCTTTCTTT. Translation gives CAWSVQDTEAFF.

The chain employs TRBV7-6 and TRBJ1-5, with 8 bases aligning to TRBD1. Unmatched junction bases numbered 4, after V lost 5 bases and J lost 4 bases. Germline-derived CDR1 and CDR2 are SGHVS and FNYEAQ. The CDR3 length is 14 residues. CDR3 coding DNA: TGTGCCAGCAGCATGGGACAGGAGAATCAGCCCCAGCATTTT. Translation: CASSMGQENQPQHF.

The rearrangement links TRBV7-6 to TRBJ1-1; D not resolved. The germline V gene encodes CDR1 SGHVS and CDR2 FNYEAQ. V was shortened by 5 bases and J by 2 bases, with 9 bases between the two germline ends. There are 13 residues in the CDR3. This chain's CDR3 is CASSPGSNTEAFF. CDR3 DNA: TGTGCCAGCAGCCCCGGGAGTAACACTGAAGCTTTCTTT.

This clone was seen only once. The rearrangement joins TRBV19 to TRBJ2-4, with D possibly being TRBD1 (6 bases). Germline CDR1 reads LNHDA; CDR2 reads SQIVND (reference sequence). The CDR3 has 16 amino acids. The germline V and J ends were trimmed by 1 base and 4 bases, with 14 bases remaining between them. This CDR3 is CASSIVPGHAKNIQYF. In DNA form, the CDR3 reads TGTGCCAGTAGTATAGTACCGGGACACGCAAAAAACATTCAGTACTTC.

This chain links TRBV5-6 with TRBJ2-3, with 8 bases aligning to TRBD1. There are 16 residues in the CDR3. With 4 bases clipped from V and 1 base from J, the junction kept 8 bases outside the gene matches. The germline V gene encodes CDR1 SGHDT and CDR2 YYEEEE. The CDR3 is CASSHRDRWGTDTQYF. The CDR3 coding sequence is TGTGCCAGCAGCCACCGGGACAGGTGGGGCACAGATACGCAGTATTTT.

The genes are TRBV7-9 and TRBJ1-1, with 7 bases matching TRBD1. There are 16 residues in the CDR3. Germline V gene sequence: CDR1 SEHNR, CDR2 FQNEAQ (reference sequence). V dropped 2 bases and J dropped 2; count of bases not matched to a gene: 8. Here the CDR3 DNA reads TGTGCCAGCAGCTTAAGGAGGCCAGGGGGTAACACTGAAGCTTTCTTT. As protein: CASSLRRPGGNTEAFF.

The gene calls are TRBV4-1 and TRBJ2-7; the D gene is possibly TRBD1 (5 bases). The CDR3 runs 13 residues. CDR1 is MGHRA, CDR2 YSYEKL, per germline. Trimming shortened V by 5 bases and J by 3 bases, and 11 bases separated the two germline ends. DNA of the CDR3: TGCGCCAGCAGCGTTGGACAAGGCTACGAGCAGTACTTC. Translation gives CASSVGQGYEQYF.

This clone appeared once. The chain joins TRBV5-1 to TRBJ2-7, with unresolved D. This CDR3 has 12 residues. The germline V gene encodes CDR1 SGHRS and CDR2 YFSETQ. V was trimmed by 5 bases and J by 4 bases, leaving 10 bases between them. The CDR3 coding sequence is TGCGCCAGCAGTCCTACTACGTACGAGCAGTACTTC. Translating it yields CASSPTTYEQYF.

This CDR3 reads CASSSLGGLSEKLFF. CDR3 nucleotide sequence: TGTGCCAGCAGTTCTCTGGGGGGGCTTAGTGAAAAACTGTTTTTT. The V gene is TRBV27, the J gene TRBJ1-4; maybe TRBD1 (6 bases). V was trimmed by 4 bases and J by 7 bases, leaving 16 bases between them. Per the germline V gene, CDR1 is MNHEY and CDR2 is SMNVEV (reference sequence). This CDR3 contains 15 residues.

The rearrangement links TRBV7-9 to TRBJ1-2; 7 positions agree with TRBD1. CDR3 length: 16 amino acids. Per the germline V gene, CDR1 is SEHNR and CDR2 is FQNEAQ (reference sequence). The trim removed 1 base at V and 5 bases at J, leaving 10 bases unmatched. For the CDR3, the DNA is TGTGCCAGCAGCTTAGTGGGACAGCTAACCGTGTATGGCTACACCTTC. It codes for CASSLVGQLTVYGYTF.

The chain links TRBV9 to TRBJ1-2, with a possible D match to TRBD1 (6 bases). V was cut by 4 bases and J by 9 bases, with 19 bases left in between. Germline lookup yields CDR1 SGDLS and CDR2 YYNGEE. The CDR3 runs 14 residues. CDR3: CASSTRDTHFSYTF. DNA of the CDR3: TGTGCCAGCAGCACCCGGGACACCCACTTCAGCTACACCTTC.

The CDR3 DNA reads as TGTGCCAGCAGCGAGGGGGGGAGCTCCTATAATTCACCCCTCCACTTT. Protein product: CASSEGGSSYNSPLHF. The rearrangement uses TRBV9 and TRBJ1-6; TRBD1 is a possible D gene (6 bases). CDR1 SGDLS and CDR2 YYNGEE come from the germline V gene. V was cut by 3 bases and J by 0 bases, with 10 bases left in between. The CDR3 extends over 16 amino acids. The full variable domain, rest sourced from reference TRBV9 and TRBJ1-6, is DSGVTQTPKHLITATGQRVTLRCSPRSGDLSVYWYQQSLDQGLQFLIQYYNGEERAKGNILERFSAQQFPDLHSELNLSSLELGDSALYFCASSEGGSSYNSPLHFGNGTRLTVT.

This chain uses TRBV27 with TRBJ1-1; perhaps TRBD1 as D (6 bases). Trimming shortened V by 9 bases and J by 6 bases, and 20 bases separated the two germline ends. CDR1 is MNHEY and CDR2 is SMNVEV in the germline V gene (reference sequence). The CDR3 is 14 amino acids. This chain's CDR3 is CARPRGRIFPEAFF. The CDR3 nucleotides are TGTGCCAGGCCCAGGGGCCGCATTTTCCCTGAAGCTTTCTTT.

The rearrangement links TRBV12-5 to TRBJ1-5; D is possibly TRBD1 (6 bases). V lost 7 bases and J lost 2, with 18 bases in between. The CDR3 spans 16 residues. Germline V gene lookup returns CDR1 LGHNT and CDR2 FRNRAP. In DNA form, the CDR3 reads TGTGCTAGTGAACCAACACCCCGACAGGGCAATCAGCCCCAGCATTTT. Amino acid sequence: CASEPTPRQGNQPQHF. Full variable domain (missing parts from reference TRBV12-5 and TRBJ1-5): DARVTQTPRHKVTEMGQEVTMRCQPILGHNTVFWYRQTMMQGLELLAYFRNRAPLDDSGMPKDRFSAEMPDATLATLKIQPSEPRDSAVYFCASEPTPRQGNQPQHFGDGTRLSIL.

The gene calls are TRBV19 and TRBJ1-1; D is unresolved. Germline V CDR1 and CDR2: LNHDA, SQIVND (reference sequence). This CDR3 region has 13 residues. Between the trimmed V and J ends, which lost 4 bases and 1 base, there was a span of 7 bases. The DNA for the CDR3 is TGTGCCAGTAGTACCTACCCGAACACTGAAGCTTTCTTT. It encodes CASSTYPNTEAFF.

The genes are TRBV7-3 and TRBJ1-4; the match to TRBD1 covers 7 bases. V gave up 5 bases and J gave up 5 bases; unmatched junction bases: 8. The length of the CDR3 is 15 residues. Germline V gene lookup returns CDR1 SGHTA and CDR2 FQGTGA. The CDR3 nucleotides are TGTGCCAGCAGCACCGACAGGGAATTAAATGAAAAACTGTTTTTT. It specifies CASSTDRELNEKLFF.

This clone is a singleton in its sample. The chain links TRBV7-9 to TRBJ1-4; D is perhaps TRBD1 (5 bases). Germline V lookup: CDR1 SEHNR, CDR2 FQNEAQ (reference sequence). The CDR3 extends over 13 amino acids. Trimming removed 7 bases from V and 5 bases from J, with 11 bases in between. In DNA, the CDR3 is TGTGCCAGCACCCTGGAGGGGAATGAAAAACTGTTTTTT. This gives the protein CASTLEGNEKLFF.

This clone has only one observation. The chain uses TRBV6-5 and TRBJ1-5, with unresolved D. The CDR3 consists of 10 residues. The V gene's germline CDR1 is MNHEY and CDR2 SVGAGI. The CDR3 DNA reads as TGTGCGTTGGGCGATCAGCCCCAGCATTTT. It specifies CALGDQPQHF.

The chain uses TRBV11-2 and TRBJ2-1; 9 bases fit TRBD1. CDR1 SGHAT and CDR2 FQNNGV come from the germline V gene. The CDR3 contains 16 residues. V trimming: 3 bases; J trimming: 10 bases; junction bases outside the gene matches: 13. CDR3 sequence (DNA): TGTGCCAGCAGCTTCGACAGGGGGGCCCCTCGGGTCGAGCAGTTCTTC. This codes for CASSFDRGAPRVEQFF. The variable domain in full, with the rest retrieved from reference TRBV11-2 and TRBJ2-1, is EAGVAQSPRYKIIEKRQSVAFWCNPISGHATLYWYQQILGQGPKLLIQFQNNGVVDDSQLPKDRFSAERLKGVDSTLKIQPAKLEDSAVYLCASSFDRGAPRVEQFFGPGTRLTVL.

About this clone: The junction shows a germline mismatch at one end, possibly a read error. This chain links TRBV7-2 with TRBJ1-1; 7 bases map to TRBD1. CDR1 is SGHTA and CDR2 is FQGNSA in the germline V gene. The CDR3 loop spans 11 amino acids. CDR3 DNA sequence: TGTGCCAGCAGCTTAGAGAGAGACAGGGCATGG. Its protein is CASSLERDRAW.

CDR3 amino acids: CASTLGQGVSYEQYF. CDR3 nucleotide sequence: TGTGCCAGCACCCTGGGACAAGGGGTCTCCTACGAGCAGTACTTC. V usage is TRBV28 and J usage is TRBJ2-7, with D perhaps matching TRBD1 (6 bases). The V and J ends lost 7 bases and 0 bases respectively, with 16 bases between them. The CDR3 is 15 amino acids. Germline V gives CDR1 MDHEN, CDR2 SYDVKM.